The 5 T cell receptor beta chains below were found in one sample sequenced in a study of blood T cell repertoires in COVID-19 (dated by TCRdb to 2019 to 2021). Library preparation used the immunoSEQ multiplex PCR assay. The source is immuneACCESS, and TCRdb retained only in-frame sequences with V and J called. Part of the clones is not carried over; for the studies checked, unresolved V genes explain less than half of this, and the remainder is unexplained. This sample is represented by around 260,000 clones; around 90% of them were singletons. The ten largest clonotypes hold 0.7% of the sample. Sequencing was carried out using peripheral blood. The receptors were sampled from a human donor in a cohort sampled during active COVID-19.

This clone has a single count. DNA of the CDR3: TGTGCCAGCGAAGGGGGTCTCTACGAGCAGTACTTC. Translation: CASEGGLYEQYF. The chain uses TRBV28 and TRBJ2-7; tentative D call: TRBD1 (6 bases). Germline V CDR1 and CDR2: MDHEN, SYDVKM. Trimming left V 8 bases short and J 3 bases short, with 11 bases between. The CDR3 totals 12 residues.

The chain has TRBV7-2 and TRBJ2-7; D unclear. Germline V gives CDR1 SGHTA, CDR2 FQGNSA. The CDR3 has 11 residues. The germline V and J ends were trimmed by 2 bases and 6 bases, with 5 bases remaining between them. CDR3 loop: CASSLNSEQYF. CDR3 nucleotides: TGTGCCAGCAGCTTAAACTCCGAGCAGTACTTC. Supplemented by reference TRBV7-2 and TRBJ2-7, the full variable domain reads GAGVSQSPSNKVTEKGKDVELRCDPISGHTALYWYRQSLGQGLEFLIYFQGNSAPDKSGLPSDRFSAERTGGSVSTLTIQRTQQEDSAVYLCASSLNSEQYFGPGTRLTVT.

The chain uses TRBV5-5 and TRBJ1-4; D is perhaps TRBD1 (5 bases). V dropped 5 bases and J dropped 5 bases, with 16 bases sitting between them. The CDR3 contains 15 residues. The germline gives CDR1 SGHKS, CDR2 YYEKEE (reference sequence). DNA for the CDR3: TGTGCCAGCAGTCAAGGGGAGGGTAAGAATGAAAAACTGTTTTTT. Translating gives CASSQGEGKNEKLFF.

The gene calls are TRBV11-2 and TRBJ2-7; 8 bases line up with TRBD2. The CDR3 is 13 amino acids. The V and J ends lost 5 bases and 6 bases, in that order; junction bases with no gene match: 6. Germline V gene data show CDR1 as SGHAT and CDR2 as FQNNGV. The DNA of the CDR3 is TGTGCCAGCAGCCTCACGGGGGGGCCCGAGCAGTACTTC. This encodes CASSLTGGPEQYF.

V and J are TRBV4-1 and TRBJ1-2; D is possibly TRBD1 (6 bases). The V gene lost 4 bases and the J gene lost 3 bases, with 12 bases spanning the gap. Germline V gene sequence: CDR1 MGHRA, CDR2 YSYEKL. The CDR3 contains 14 residues. The CDR3 DNA reads TGCGCCAGCAGCCGAATACAGGGTTACTATGGCTACACCTTC. It codes for CASSRIQGYYGYTF.